The rows below give T cell receptor beta chains drawn from one sample of a study of shared clonotypes between healthy human individuals. Sequencing used immunoSEQ multiplex PCR; TCRdb keeps in-frame clones, though not all of them. This table has 630,000 or so clones, about 98% appearing once. Input material: naive CD8+ T cells sorted from blood. Every receptor here comes from a man aged 30 to 39 in good health. The CDR3 runs from the conserved cysteine through the conserved F or W. A D gene is named only where the DNA matches it firmly. The size field is filled for only some rows; it gives once, few, many or a size class.

d_gene,j_gene,abundance,v_gene,CDR3nt,CDR3aa
NA,TRBJ2-1,NA,TRBV18,TGTGCCAGCTCACCAACCCCGGGGGTGGAAGGGCCGGATGAGCAGTTCTTC,CASSPTPGVEGPDEQFF
NA,TRBJ2-5,NA,TRBV5-1,TGCGCCAGCAGCTGGGGTGGAGGGGCGTACCAAGAGACCCAGTACTTC,CASSWGGGAYQETQYF
NA,TRBJ2-2,NA,TRBV27,TGTGCCAGCAGTTCCATAAACACCGGGGAGCTGTTTTTT,CASSSINTGELFF
NA,TRBJ2-5,NA,TRBV27,TGTGCCAGCAGTTTGTTGGCTAGCGAGGAACCCTGGGAGACCCAGTACTTC,CASSLLASEEPWETQYF
TRBD2,TRBJ2-1,NA,TRBV13,TGTGCCAGCAGCGGAACACTAGCGGGAGTGATCGACAATGAGCAGTTCTTC,CASSGTLAGVIDNEQFF
TRBD2,TRBJ2-6,NA,TRBV28,TGTGCCAGCAGTTCGTGGACTAGCGGGAGCTCTGGGGCCAACGTCCTGACTTTC,CASSSWTSGSSGANVLTF
NA,TRBJ1-1,NA,TRBV7-8,TGTGCAAGCAAGGGTTCTGGTTCCACTGAAGCTTTCTTT,CASKGSGSTEAFF
TRBD2,TRBJ2-5,NA,TRBV18,TGTGCCAGCTCACCATTTAAGCGGGAGGACCAAGAGACCCAGTACTTC,CASSPFKREDQETQYF
NA,TRBJ2-3,NA,TRBV11-2,TGTGCCAGCAGCTTAGTCTTCGCTGCCCAAGTGGGGCACACAGATACGCAGTATTTT,CASSLVFAAQVGHTDTQYF
TRBD2,TRBJ2-2,NA,TRBV29-1,TGCAGCGTTGAAGGGCCGGGACTAGCGGGAGAAGGCACCGGGGAGCTGTTTTTT,CSVEGPGLAGEGTGELFF
NA,TRBJ2-1,NA,TRBV15,TGTGCCACCAGCACAATAAGGAGCTCCTACAATGAGCAGTTCTTC,CATSTIRSSYNEQFF
NA,TRBJ1-3,NA,TRBV6-5,TGTGCCGGCAGCCGGGACACGGTAAACACCATATATTTT,CAGSRDTVNTIYF
TRBD2,TRBJ2-7,NA,TRBV6-5,TGTGCCAGTGGGACTAGCGGGAGCGAGCAGTACTTC,CASGTSGSEQYF
NA,TRBJ2-1,NA,TRBV9,TGTGCCAGCATGGGACCTTCGGATGAGCAGTTCTTC,CASMGPSDEQFF
TRBD2,TRBJ2-1,once,TRBV6-6,TGTGCCAGCTTGAGCGGGAGGGCCTACAATGAGCAGTTCTTC,CASLSGRAYNEQFF
NA,TRBJ1-1,NA,TRBV7-9,TGTGCCAGCAGCCCACAAGGGGGGGGCGCAGGTAGAACTGAAGCTTTCTTT,CASSPQGGGAGRTEAFF
NA,TRBJ2-1,NA,TRBV4-1,TGCGCCAGCAGCCAAGCACAGACCAATGAGCAGTTCTTC,CASSQAQTNEQFF
NA,TRBJ2-1,NA,TRBV9,TGTGCCAGCAGCGTAGAGGGAGCGGGCCACAATGAGCAGTTCTTC,CASSVEGAGHNEQFF
NA,TRBJ2-1,NA,TRBV19,TGTGCCAGTAGTATAGTCCCCTACAATGAGCAGTTCTTC,CASSIVPYNEQFF
TRBD2,TRBJ2-7,NA,TRBV27,TGTGCCAGCAGTTCCATCGGGGGGGCCCGGGAGCAGTACTTC,CASSSIGGAREQYF
NA,TRBJ2-2,NA,TRBV6-1,TGTGCCAGCATTGGACCCACCGGGGAGCTGTTTTTT,CASIGPTGELFF
TRBD1,TRBJ1-4,NA,TRBV6-5,TGTGCCAGCAGTTACATGACAGGGAGTGAAAAACTGTTTTTT,CASSYMTGSEKLFF
TRBD2,TRBJ2-3,NA,TRBV5-1,TGCGCCAGCAGCTCAGGACTAGCGGGAGAGACAGATACGCAGTATTTT,CASSSGLAGETDTQYF
NA,TRBJ2-1,NA,TRBV5-8,TGTGCCAGCAGCTCCCCTCTTAAAACCTACAATGAGCAGTTCTTC,CASSSPLKTYNEQFF
NA,TRBJ2-5,NA,TRBV18,TGTGCCAGCTCACCACCGACGGAAGAGACCCAGTACTTC,CASSPPTEETQYF
NA,TRBJ2-2,NA,TRBV9,TGTGCCAGCAGCGGAAAGCGGAAACCCGGGGAGCTGTTTTTT,CASSGKRKPGELFF
NA,TRBJ1-2,NA,TRBV27,TGTGCCAGCAGCCCCGGGACGATTAACTATGGCTACACCTTC,CASSPGTINYGYTF
NA,TRBJ2-2,NA,TRBV7-9,TGTGCCAGCAGCCCGTTCGGGTCCGGGGAGCTGTTTTTT,CASSPFGSGELFF
NA,TRBJ2-1,NA,TRBV6-5,TGTGCCAGCAGTTACGGTTATGAGCAGTTCTTC,CASSYGYEQFF
NA,TRBJ1-3,NA,TRBV29-1,TGCAGCGTTTTGAATTTGGCGGGGGGAAACACCATATATTTT,CSVLNLAGGNTIYF
TRBD1,TRBJ1-4,NA,TRBV7-9,TGTGCCAGCAGCCGAGGGACAGGGGTGGAGGAAAAACTGTTTTTT,CASSRGTGVEEKLFF
NA,TRBJ2-6,NA,TRBV1,TGCACCAGCAGCACTGTTAAGAGTAGCGGGAGGGACCCTGGGGCCAACGTCCTGACTTTC,CTSSTVKSSGRDPGANVLTF